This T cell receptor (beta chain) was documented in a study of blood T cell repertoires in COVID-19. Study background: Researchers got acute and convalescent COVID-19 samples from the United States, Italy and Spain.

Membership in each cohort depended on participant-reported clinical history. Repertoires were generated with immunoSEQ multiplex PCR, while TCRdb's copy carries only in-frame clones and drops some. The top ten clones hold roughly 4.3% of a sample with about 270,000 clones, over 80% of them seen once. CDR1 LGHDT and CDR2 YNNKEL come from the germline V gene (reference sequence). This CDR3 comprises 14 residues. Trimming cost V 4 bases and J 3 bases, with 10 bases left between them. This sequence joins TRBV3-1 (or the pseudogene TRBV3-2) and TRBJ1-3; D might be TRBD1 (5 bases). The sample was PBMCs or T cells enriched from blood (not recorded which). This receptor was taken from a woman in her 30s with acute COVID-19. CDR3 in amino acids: CASSPAGLGNTIYF. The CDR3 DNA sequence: TGTGCCAGCAGCCCCGCAGGGCTTGGAAACACCATATATTTT.